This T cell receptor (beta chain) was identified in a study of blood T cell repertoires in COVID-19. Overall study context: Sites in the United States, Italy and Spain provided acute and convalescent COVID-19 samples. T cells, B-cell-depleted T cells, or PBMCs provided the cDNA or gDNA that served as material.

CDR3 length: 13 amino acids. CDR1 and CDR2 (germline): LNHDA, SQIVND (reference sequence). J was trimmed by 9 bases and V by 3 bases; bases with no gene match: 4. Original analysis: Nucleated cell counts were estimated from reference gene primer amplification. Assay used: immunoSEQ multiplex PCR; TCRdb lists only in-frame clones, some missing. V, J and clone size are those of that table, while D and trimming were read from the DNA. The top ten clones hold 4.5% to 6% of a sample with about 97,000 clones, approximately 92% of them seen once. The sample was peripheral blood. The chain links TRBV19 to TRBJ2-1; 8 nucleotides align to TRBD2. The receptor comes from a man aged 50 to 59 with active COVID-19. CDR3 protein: CASSIGGAGEQFF. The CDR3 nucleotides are TGTGCCAGTAGTATCGGGGGGGCCGGTGAGCAGTTCTTC.